The 5 T cell receptor beta chains below were found in one sample sequenced in a study of control samples from healthy donors and cancer patients. Assay used: immunoSEQ multiplex PCR; TCRdb lists only in-frame clones, some missing. In the table there are 140,000 or so clones, about 91% of which are singletons. Sequenced input: blood. These receptors were collected from a man aged 25 to 40 in good health.

This clone was recorded only once. This chain uses TRBV11-2 with TRBJ2-3; 13 positions agree with TRBD2. J gave up 8 bases and V 1 base, and 9 bases lay outside the gene matches. There are 17 residues in the CDR3. Germline CDR1 is SGHAT and CDR2 is FQNNGV. The CDR3 spells CASSLVGAGLAGRTQYF. The CDR3 DNA follows: TGTGCCAGCAGCTTAGTGGGGGCGGGACTAGCGGGGCGTACGCAGTATTTT. Drawing the rest from reference TRBV11-2 and TRBJ2-3, the complete variable domain is EAGVAQSPRYKIIEKRQSVAFWCNPISGHATLYWYQQILGQGPKLLIQFQNNGVVDDSQLPKDRFSAERLKGVDSTLKIQPAKLEDSAVYLCASSLVGAGLAGRTQYFGPGTRLTVL.

V usage is TRBV10-3 and J usage is TRBJ2-3; D is unresolved. CDR1 is ENHRY and CDR2 is SYGVKD in the germline V gene. The length of the CDR3 is 16 residues. Trimming pared 0 bases from V and 0 bases from J, leaving 10 bases between. CDR3 loop: CAISESARPSTDTQYF. The CDR3 nucleotides are TGTGCCATCAGTGAGTCGGCCAGACCTAGCACAGATACGCAGTATTTT.

This clone was observed a single time. The chain recombines TRBV4-2 with TRBJ1-2, with a weak D call TRBD1 (5 bases). The V end was cut by 2 bases, the J end by 1 base, with 14 bases between. The germline CDR1 and CDR2 sequences are LGHNA and YNFKEQ. This CDR3 is built from 16 residues. CDR3 coding DNA: TGTGCCAGCAGCCAATCAGGTCCGGGGCTTAACTATGGCTACACCTTC. It specifies CASSQSGPGLNYGYTF.

The chain is built from TRBV6-1 and TRBJ1-4; TRBD1 agrees at 8 bases. In germline, CDR1 is MNHNS, CDR2 SASEGT. The CDR3 is 16 amino acids. V lost 4 bases, J lost 7 bases, and 11 bases stayed unmatched. CDR3 sequence: CASSGADQGAGEKLFF. The CDR3 DNA reads as TGTGCCAGCAGTGGCGCAGACCAGGGGGCTGGTGAAAAACTGTTTTTT.

This clone was observed a few times. This chain connects TRBV6-5 to TRBJ1-1; D remains ambiguous. Germline CDR1 is MNHEY and CDR2 is SVGAGI. Deletions cut 1 base from V and 1 base from J, with 10 bases between. This CDR3 has 15 residues. CDR3 coding DNA: TGTGCCAGCAGTTACTTCCAGGTTCAGAACACTGAAGCTTTCTTT. Encoded protein: CASSYFQVQNTEAFF.